Presented here are 21 T cell receptor beta chains from one specimen sequenced in a study of Ad26.COV2.S vaccination and SARS-CoV-2 variants. Some clones are missing from TCRdb's copy, which holds only in-frame ones; the method was immunoSEQ multiplex PCR. The sample comprises about 350,000 clones, less than 90% of which are singletons, and 6.4% rests with the top ten. Treatment noted: around 19 received Ad26.COV2.S at low or high dose, single or two shots; five or six received placebo; per-sample allocation not given. On day 63 after the first injection, vaccine and placebo recipients gave samples. The sample consisted of peripheral blood, taken in a trial of Ad26.COV2.S vaccine versus placebo. These receptors came from a person between 18 and 65 years old who received the Ad26.COV2.S COVID-19 vaccine or a placebo.

J is TRBJ2-7 and V is TRBV5-1; 9 nucleotides agree with TRBD1. Germline V CDR1 and CDR2: SGHRS, YFSETQ. The length of the CDR3 is 13 residues. The V gene end was trimmed by 3 bases and the J gene end by 5 bases; junction bases not matched to a gene: 3. In DNA form, the CDR3 reads TGCGCCAGCAGCTGGGACAGGGAAGACGAGCAGTACTTC. Translated: CASSWDREDEQYF.

The CDR3 sequence: CASSLETGGGQPQHF. In DNA, the CDR3 is TGTGCCAGCAGCTTAGAGACCGGGGGGGGTCAGCCCCAGCATTTT. The chain couples TRBV7-9 to TRBJ1-5; a weak D match, TRBD1 (5 bases). Trimming cost V 1 base and J 6 bases, with 13 bases left between them. This CDR3 has 15 residues. Per germline, CDR1 SEHNR and CDR2 FQNEAQ (reference sequence). The complete variable domain, with remaining parts taken from reference TRBV7-9 and TRBJ1-5, reads DTGVSQNPRHKITKRGQNVTFRCDPISEHNRLYWYRQTLGQGPEFLTYFQNEAQLEKSRLLSDRFSAERPKGSFSTLEIQRTEQGDSAMYLCASSLETGGGQPQHFGDGTRLSIL.

This rearrangement joins TRBV7-8 to TRBJ2-7; D not certain. Trimming took off 1 base at V and 3 bases at J, with 13 bases between the two ends. Germline V gene lookup returns CDR1 SGHVS and CDR2 FQNEAQ. This CDR3 region has 15 residues. CDR3 DNA sequence: TGTGCCAGCAGCTTAGTTCCCTTTGCCGACTACGAGCAGTACTTC. It yields the protein CASSLVPFADYEQYF. Full variable domain (missing parts from reference TRBV7-8 and TRBJ2-7): GAGVSQSPRYKVAKRGQDVALRCDPISGHVSLFWYQQALGQGPEFLTYFQNEAQLDKSGLPSDRFFAERPEGSVSTLKIQRTQQEDSAVYLCASSLVPFADYEQYFGPGTRLTVT.

The chain is built from TRBV3-1 (or the pseudogene TRBV3-2) and TRBJ1-1, with D perhaps matching TRBD1 (5 bases). The CDR3 runs to 14 residues. Trimming took 4 bases from V and 3 from J, leaving 12 bases between them. Germline CDR1 and CDR2: LGHDT and YNNKEL (reference sequence). In DNA form, the CDR3 reads TGTGCCAGCAGCCTTCGAGGGGCATACACTGAAGCTTTCTTT. It translates to CASSLRGAYTEAFF.

V and J are TRBV4-1 and TRBJ1-4; unclear D gene. The CDR3 is 15 residues long. V dropped 1 base and J dropped 8 bases, with 14 bases sitting between them. Germline-derived CDR1 and CDR2 are MGHRA and YSYEKL. The CDR3 bases are TGCGCCAGCAGCCAAGTGAGGAGCCTTGGGGAAAAACTGTTTTTT. Translated: CASSQVRSLGEKLFF.

This chain uses TRBV6-2 or TRBV6-3 with TRBJ2-7; D is tentatively TRBD1 or TRBD2 (5 bases each). The CDR3 is made up of 13 amino acids. CDR1 is MNHEY, CDR2 SVGEGT, per germline. V was cut by 5 bases and J by 4 bases, with 12 bases left in between. The chain's CDR3 is CASSQGPVYEQYF. Written as DNA, the CDR3 is TGTGCCAGCAGTCAGGGACCAGTATACGAGCAGTACTTC.

A single count supports this clone. The genes are TRBV6-5 and TRBJ1-5, with D possibly TRBD1 on 5 matching bases. The ends were cut back, 6 bases at V and 7 bases at J, with 13 bases in the middle. The length of the CDR3 is 13 residues. Germline V CDR1 and CDR2: MNHEY, SVGAGI. In nucleotides, the CDR3 is TGTGCCAGCAGGTTAGGGGTTCAGCAGCCCCAGCATTTT. This gives the protein CASRLGVQQPQHF.

V gene TRBV6-5 combines with J gene TRBJ2-7, with 7 bases aligning to TRBD1. With V trimmed by 6 bases and J by 1 base, 3 bases remained unmatched. The germline gives CDR1 MNHEY, CDR2 SVGAGI. The CDR3 spans 13 residues. The CDR3 DNA reads TGTGCCAGCAGCGACAGGGTATCCTACGAGCAGTACTTC. Translation gives CASSDRVSYEQYF.

This clone was picked up many times. The chain employs TRBV4-2 and TRBJ2-1; the match to TRBD2 covers 7 bases. This CDR3 spans 15 amino acids. The V and J ends lost 4 bases and 0 bases, in that order; junction bases with no gene match: 3. Per germline, CDR1 LGHNA and CDR2 YNFKEQ. CDR3 protein: CASSPRTSSYNEQFF. For the CDR3, the DNA is TGTGCCAGCAGCCCTAGGACTAGCTCCTACAATGAGCAGTTCTTC.

V and J are TRBV7-9 and TRBJ2-3, with D perhaps given as TRBD1 or TRBD2 (5 bases each). V was clipped by 5 bases and J by 0 bases, with 12 bases between them. Per the germline V gene, CDR1 is SEHNR and CDR2 is FQNEAQ (reference sequence). CDR3 length equals 15 residues. CDR3 residues: CASSGDVSSTDTQYF. Here the CDR3 DNA reads TGTGCCAGCAGCGGGGACGTCTCTAGCACAGATACGCAGTATTTT.

The V and J genes are TRBV28 and TRBJ2-5; D might be TRBD1 or TRBD2, each matching 6 bases. The V gene lost 6 bases and the J gene lost 4 bases, with 24 bases spanning the gap. Germline CDR1 MDHEN, CDR2 SYDVKM. There are 17 residues in the CDR3. CDR3 sequence: CASRPERGARVGETQYF. As DNA, the CDR3 is TGTGCCAGCAGACCCGAGAGGGGGGCGCGAGTCGGAGAGACCCAGTACTTC.

The rearrangement links TRBV28 to TRBJ1-5; D gene unclear. CDR1 and CDR2 from the germline V gene are MDHEN and SYDVKM. This CDR3 has 13 amino acids. V was trimmed by 5 bases and J by 1 base, leaving 6 bases between them. This CDR3 is CASSPPSNQPQHF. In nucleotides, the CDR3 is TGTGCCAGCAGTCCCCCCAGCAATCAGCCCCAGCATTTT.

The chain is built from TRBV12-3 or TRBV12-4 and TRBJ1-1; D call uncertain. The length of the CDR3 is 12 residues. V gave up 6 bases and J gave up 8 bases, with 13 bases separating them. The CDR3 spells CASSPTVWEAFF. DNA of the CDR3: TGTGCCAGCAGCCCTACCGTGTGGGAAGCTTTCTTT.

The chain couples TRBV4-3 to TRBJ2-7; D gene unclear. The germline V gene has CDR1 LGHNA and CDR2 YSLEER. The CDR3 runs 17 residues. Between the trimmed V and J ends, which lost 0 bases and 1 base, there was a span of 16 bases. CDR3 region: CASSQDYATTDSYEQYF. In DNA, the CDR3 is TGCGCCAGCAGCCAAGATTATGCGACAACAGATTCCTACGAGCAGTACTTC.

The chain links TRBV28 to TRBJ2-5; maybe TRBD2 (6 bases). This CDR3 is built from 15 residues. Trimming took 7 bases from V and 3 from J, leaving 18 bases between them. CDR1 is MDHEN and CDR2 is SYDVKM in the germline V gene. CDR3 nucleotide sequence: TGTGCCAGCACCTTCGGCGGAGGGGAAAAAGAGACCCAGTACTTC. As protein: CASTFGGGEKETQYF.

The rearrangement links TRBV6-1 to TRBJ1-3; D perhaps matches TRBD1 (5 bases). Deletions cut 4 bases from V and 1 base from J, with 14 bases between. Germline values: CDR1 MNHNS, CDR2 SASEGT. The CDR3 totals 16 residues. CDR3: CASSAAAAGSGNTIYF. In DNA form, the CDR3 reads TGTGCCAGCAGTGCGGCGGCCGCAGGGTCTGGAAACACCATATATTTT.

The chain links TRBV12-3 or TRBV12-4 to TRBJ1-6; D remains unclear. Deletions cut 5 bases from V and 10 bases from J, with 12 bases between. The CDR3 is made up of 13 amino acids. CDR3 in amino acids: CASSPRGGSPLHF. CDR3 in DNA: TGTGCCAGCAGTCCCCGGGGTGGGTCACCCCTCCACTTT.

The chain recombines TRBV4-3 with TRBJ2-2; tentatively, D is TRBD1 (6 bases). The germline CDR1 and CDR2 sequences are LGHNA and YSLEER. Trimming pared 4 bases from V and 0 bases from J, leaving 6 bases between. The CDR3 is made up of 14 amino acids. CDR3 sequence reads: CASSRDTNTGELFF. As DNA, the CDR3 is TGCGCCAGCAGCCGGGACACGAACACCGGGGAGCTGTTTTTT.

This clone was found once. The gene calls are TRBV4-1 and TRBJ2-1, with D unresolved. Trimming stripped 0 bases from V and 0 bases from J, with 6 bases between. The length of the CDR3 is 15 residues. Germline V gene lookup returns CDR1 MGHRA and CDR2 YSYEKL. The CDR3 region is CASSQEQSSYNEQFF. The CDR3 DNA follows: TGCGCCAGCAGCCAAGAACAGAGCTCCTACAATGAGCAGTTCTTC.

The V call is TRBV6-5, the J call TRBJ1-5; no definite D call. CDR3 length: 13 amino acids. The germline V gene encodes CDR1 MNHEY and CDR2 SVGAGI. V was cut by 5 bases and J by 4 bases, with 9 bases left in between. The CDR3 region has the DNA TGTGCCAGCAGTCGACGGAAAAATCAGCCCCAGCATTTT. This translates into CASSRRKNQPQHF.

The chain joins TRBV7-3 to TRBJ2-5, with a weak D call TRBD2 (6 bases). Looked up from germline, CDR1 is SGHTA and CDR2 is FQGTGA. CDR3 length: 14 amino acids. V gave up 2 bases and J gave up 5 bases, with 12 bases separating them. The CDR3 is CASSLGGYLETQYF. CDR3 coding DNA: TGTGCCAGCAGCTTAGGGGGGTACCTGGAGACCCAGTACTTC.